The 24 T cell receptor beta chains below were found in one sample sequenced in a study of T cells in localized non-small cell lung cancer. The method was immunoSEQ multiplex PCR; TCRdb's version includes in-frame clones alone and lacks a portion of them. Here the sample spans 3,000 to 3,500 clones, 25% to 30% being singletons. Sequenced here: lung tumor tissue, sampled before any cancer treatment. The receptors were gathered from a man between 40 and 75 years old with stage III lung adenocarcinoma.

This sequence joins TRBV28 and TRBJ2-7; 9 bases align to TRBD1. The trim removed 4 bases at V and 2 bases at J, leaving 6 bases unmatched. CDR3 length: 15 residues. The V gene's germline CDR1 is MDHEN and CDR2 SYDVKM. For the CDR3, the DNA is TGTGCCAGCAGTTCCACAGGGGGCCGAACCTACGAGCAGTACTTC. It encodes CASSSTGGRTYEQYF. The full variable domain, in which reference TRBV28 and TRBJ2-7 provide the parts outside the CDR3, is DVKVTQSSRYLVKRTGEKVFLECVQDMDHENMFWYRQDPGLGLRLIYFSYDVKMKEKGDIPEGYSVSREKKERFSLILESASTNQTSMYLCASSSTGGRTYEQYFGPGTRLTVT.

The CDR3 coding sequence is TGTGCCAGTAGTCCGACGTGGGGAGCGAACACTGAAGCTTTCTTT. Amino acid sequence: CASSPTWGANTEAFF. The gene calls are TRBV19 and TRBJ1-1; D remains unclear. V was clipped by 5 bases and J by 1 base, with 14 bases between them. The CDR3 totals 15 residues. From germline, CDR1 is LNHDA and CDR2 SQIVND (reference sequence).

This clone is labeled medium-sized. This chain joins TRBV6-8 and TRBJ2-2, with 12 bases that match TRBD2. Germline CDR1 reads MNHGY; CDR2 reads SAAAGT. The CDR3 runs 15 residues. V gave up 6 bases and J gave up 7 bases; unmatched junction bases: 6. This CDR3 is CASRSTSGGIGELFF. DNA of the CDR3: TGTGCCAGCAGATCGACTAGCGGGGGTATCGGGGAGCTGTTTTTT.

There are a few counts of this clone. The chain links TRBV28 to TRBJ1-1; the D gene is possibly TRBD1 (5 bases). V lost 6 bases to trimming and J lost 5 bases, with 19 bases between them. The CDR3 totals 15 residues. The germline V gene has CDR1 MDHEN and CDR2 SYDVKM. The CDR3 sequence is CASRPSKGRLTEAFF. CDR3 DNA: TGTGCCAGCAGGCCCTCGAAGGGGCGCCTTACTGAAGCTTTCTTT.

The V and J genes are TRBV6-8 and TRBJ1-6; D is ambiguous. The V gene lost 7 bases and the J gene lost 9 bases, with 13 bases spanning the gap. Germline assignment: CDR1 MNHGY and CDR2 SAAAGT. CDR3 length: 13 residues. The CDR3 sequence is CASNPGRGSPLHF. The CDR3 DNA reads as TGTGCCAGCAATCCGGGCCGGGGTTCACCCCTCCACTTT.

Sample share makes this clone medium-sized. The gene calls are TRBV11-3 and TRBJ2-1; maybe TRBD2 (5 bases). The germline CDR1 and CDR2 sequences are SGHNT and YENEEA. This CDR3 has 16 amino acids. V dropped 0 bases and J dropped 2 bases, with 11 bases sitting between them. CDR3 amino acids: CASSLDGRGTYNEQFF. The CDR3 DNA reads TGTGCCAGCAGCTTAGATGGTCGAGGGACCTACAATGAGCAGTTCTTC.

The chain links TRBV10-3 to TRBJ1-5; no definite D call. The CDR3 sequence is 15 residues long. Germline CDR1 ENHRY, CDR2 SYGVKD. V lost 6 bases to trimming and J lost 2 bases, with 14 bases between them. The CDR3 loop is CAISDHFGGNQPQHF. CDR3 in DNA: TGTGCCATCAGCGACCATTTTGGGGGCAATCAGCCCCAGCATTTT.

The rearrangement uses TRBV25-1 and TRBJ1-1, with D maybe TRBD1 (5 bases). The CDR3 runs to 15 residues. Germline V gene sequence: CDR1 MGHDK, CDR2 SYGVNS. The germline V and J ends were trimmed by 6 bases and 0 bases, with 14 bases remaining between them. In DNA, the CDR3 is TGTGCCAGCAGACCGGGGGGAGGTTTGAACACTGAAGCTTTCTTT. Translating gives CASRPGGGLNTEAFF.

V and J are TRBV19 and TRBJ2-6; tentative D call: TRBD1 (6 bases). The CDR3 runs to 17 residues. Germline CDR1 and CDR2: LNHDA and SQIVND (reference sequence). The V and J ends lost 7 bases and 1 base respectively, with 17 bases between them. The CDR3 here is CASTTTGSKSGANVLTF. DNA of the CDR3: TGTGCCAGTACTACGACAGGTTCAAAATCTGGGGCCAACGTCCTGACTTTC.

This clone has a handful of counts. This chain uses TRBV6-8 with TRBJ2-2, with D unclear. This CDR3 is 12 amino acids long. Germline V gene sequence: CDR1 MNHGY, CDR2 SAAAGT. The germline V and J ends were trimmed by 5 bases and 5 bases, with 6 bases remaining between them. The CDR3 loop is CASSRGTGELFF. The CDR3 DNA follows: TGTGCCAGCAGTCGCGGTACCGGGGAGCTGTTTTTT.

This clone showed up just a few times. The J gene is TRBJ1-5, the V gene TRBV7-7; 7 nucleotides match TRBD1. CDR1 SSHAT and CDR2 FNYEAQ come from the germline V gene (reference sequence). The junction had 2 bases not matched to a gene; V was cut back by 4 bases and J by 2 bases. The CDR3 has 14 amino acids. As DNA, the CDR3 is TGTGCCAGCAGCTCAGGGGGAGGCAATCAGCCCCAGCATTTT. Its translation: CASSSGGGNQPQHF.

The rearrangement joins TRBV19 to TRBJ2-6, with D possibly being TRBD2 (5 bases). The germline V and J ends were trimmed by 3 bases and 1 base, with 7 bases remaining between them. This CDR3 region has 15 residues. Germline loops: CDR1 LNHDA, CDR2 SQIVND (reference sequence). The CDR3 protein is CASSIRESGANVLTF. The CDR3 nucleotides are TGTGCCAGTAGTATCCGGGAATCTGGGGCCAACGTCCTGACTTTC.

The chain carries TRBV30 and TRBJ2-1, with D hard to call. Germline-derived CDR1 and CDR2 are GTSNPN and SVGIG (reference sequence). The CDR3 is 11 amino acids. The V end lost 0 bases, the J end lost 8 bases, and 5 bases lay between the germline ends. The CDR3 reads CAWSVAYEQFF. DNA for the CDR3: TGTGCCTGGAGTGTAGCATATGAGCAGTTCTTC.

The chain employs TRBV11-3 and TRBJ1-1; TRBD1 might be the D (5 bases). CDR1 and CDR2 from the germline V gene are SGHNT and YENEEA. Trimming pared 5 bases from V and 1 base from J, leaving 11 bases between. The CDR3 has 14 residues. Here the CDR3 DNA reads TGTGCCAGCAGCCGGCGGGGGTGGAACACTGAAGCTTTCTTT. This codes for CASSRRGWNTEAFF.

The chain combines TRBV11-3 with TRBJ1-2; 9 bases align to TRBD1. J was trimmed by 8 bases and V by 5 bases; bases with no gene match: 12. This CDR3 spans 15 amino acids. CDR1 and CDR2 (germline): SGHNT, YENEEA. CDR3 region: CASSGTGTGTFGYTF. In nucleotides, the CDR3 is TGTGCCAGCAGCGGCACCGGGACAGGGACGTTCGGCTACACCTTC. Combining the CDR3 with reference TRBV11-3 and TRBJ1-2 gives the whole variable domain EAGVVQSPRYKIIEKKQPVAFWCNPISGHNTLYWYLQNLGQGPELLIRYENEEAVDDSQLPKDRFSAERLKGVDSTLKIQPAELGDSAVYLCASSGTGTGTFGYTFGSGTRLTVV.

This clone was counted only a few times. The rearrangement links TRBV25-1 to TRBJ2-7; the D is unclear. CDR1 is MGHDK, CDR2 SYGVNS, per germline. CDR3 length equals 13 residues. V shed 3 bases and J shed 1 base, with 7 bases lying between them. As DNA, the CDR3 is TGTGCCAGCAGTGACCCCGTTTCCTACGAGCAGTACTTC. Translated: CASSDPVSYEQYF.

The table lists this clone with a few counts. The J gene is TRBJ2-5, the V gene TRBV11-3; 9 positions match TRBD2. The germline CDR1 and CDR2 sequences are SGHNT and YENEEA. This CDR3 contains 15 residues. V shed 2 bases, J shed 7 bases, and the junction held 8 bases outside the gene matches. The chain's CDR3 is CASSLMAGGLGTQYF. Here the CDR3 DNA reads TGTGCCAGCAGCTTAATGGCGGGAGGGCTGGGGACCCAGTACTTC.

The chain employs TRBV28 and TRBJ1-3; D remains unclear. The germline V gene has CDR1 MDHEN and CDR2 SYDVKM. The CDR3 length is 16 residues. The ends were cut back, 3 bases at V and 1 base at J, with 13 bases in the middle. The CDR3 protein is CASSLPAASSGNTIYF. CDR3 coding DNA: TGTGCCAGCAGTTTGCCCGCGGCAAGTTCTGGAAACACCATATATTTT. The complete variable domain, with remaining parts taken from reference TRBV28 and TRBJ1-3, reads DVKVTQSSRYLVKRTGEKVFLECVQDMDHENMFWYRQDPGLGLRLIYFSYDVKMKEKGDIPEGYSVSREKKERFSLILESASTNQTSMYLCASSLPAASSGNTIYFGEGSWLTVV.

The chain employs TRBV28 and TRBJ1-5; 8 bases line up with TRBD1. Per germline, CDR1 MDHEN and CDR2 SYDVKM. V trimming: 2 bases; J trimming: 0 bases; junction bases outside the gene matches: 6. This CDR3 is 17 amino acids long. This CDR3 is CASSLAGTGRSNQPQHF. The CDR3, as DNA: TGTGCCAGCAGTTTAGCCGGGACAGGTCGTAGCAATCAGCCCCAGCATTTT.

V and J are TRBV25-1 and TRBJ2-2; weak D call: TRBD2 (7 bases). Trimming stripped 2 bases from V and 7 bases from J, with 14 bases between. This CDR3 has 15 residues. Germline CDR1 is MGHDK and CDR2 is SYGVNS. DNA of the CDR3: TGTGCCAGCAGTGAACCCGGGGGGCGCGGCGGGGAGCTGTTTTTT. Translation: CASSEPGGRGGELFF.

The gene calls are TRBV11-3 and TRBJ2-3; D might be TRBD1 (5 bases). CDR3 length equals 15 residues. CDR1 SGHNT and CDR2 YENEEA come from the germline V gene. Trimming took 5 bases from V and 3 from J, leaving 15 bases between them. In DNA form, the CDR3 reads TGTGCCAGCAGCCCTAGGGGTTTTTTGACAGATACGCAGTATTTT. It translates to CASSPRGFLTDTQYF.

In its sample, this clone is medium-sized. The chain combines TRBV1 with TRBJ1-6; TRBD1, as called in the table, went unchecked against the DNA. TRBV1 is termed a pseudogene. CDR3 length equals 16 residues. The CDR3 nucleotides are TGCGCCAGCAGCCTGCCTCGACAGGGAGTCCTTTCACCCCTCCACTTT. Protein sequence: CASSLPRQGVLSPLHF.

CDR3 sequence (DNA): TGCGCCAGCAGACAGGGCAATCAGCCCCAGCATTTT. Its protein is CASRQGNQPQHF. This sequence joins TRBV10-2 and TRBJ1-5; D possibly corresponds to TRBD1 (5 bases). The length of the CDR3 is 12 residues. Trimming stripped 6 bases from V and 2 bases from J, with 5 bases between. Germline V gene sequence: CDR1 WSHSY, CDR2 SAAADI.

The rearrangement joins TRBV15 to TRBJ1-3; D is undetermined. V was shortened by 1 base and J by 1 base, with 8 bases between the two germline ends. The length of the CDR3 is 15 residues. Germline CDR1 and CDR2: LNHNV and YYDKDF (reference sequence). The CDR3 region is CATSRASGSGNTIYF. For the CDR3, the DNA is TGTGCCACCAGCAGAGCTTCGGGTTCTGGAAACACCATATATTTT. Full variable domain (remainder filled in from reference TRBV15 and TRBJ1-3): DAMVIQNPRYQVTQFGKPVTLSCSQTLNHNVMYWYQQKSSQAPKLLFHYYDKDFNNEADTPDNFQSRRPNTSFCFLDIRSPGLGDTAMYLCATSRASGSGNTIYFGEGSWLTVV.